This is a list of T cell receptor beta chains from one sample in a study of shared clonotypes between healthy human individuals. Some clones are missing from TCRdb's copy, which holds only in-frame ones; the method was immunoSEQ multiplex PCR. The repertoire holds hundreds of thousands of clones, with 96% as singletons. Input material: naive CD8+ T cells sorted from blood. The receptors come from a man between 25 and 39 years old in good health. Both conserved end residues are part of each CDR3. The order of the fields is D gene, V gene, J gene, clone size, CDR3 DNA, CDR3 protein. A D gene is named only where the DNA matches it firmly. Expanded clones get a size class; other rows say once, few or many, or leave the size out.

D: TRBD1
V: TRBV14
J: TRBJ2-7
size: -
DNA: TGTGCCAGCAGCCCCCCCGGGACAGCGTACGAGCAGTACTTC
CDR3: CASSPPGTAYEQYF

D: -
V: TRBV7-3
J: TRBJ2-5
size: -
DNA: TGTGCCAGCAGCTTATATGGGGGACCCCCTCAAGAGACCCAGTACTTC
CDR3: CASSLYGGPPQETQYF

D: -
V: TRBV7-6
J: TRBJ2-2
size: -
DNA: TGTGCCAGCAGTGAGGGGCCGGGGTCGGGGGAGCTGTTTTTT
CDR3: CASSEGPGSGELFF

D: TRBD1
V: TRBV13
J: TRBJ1-1
size: -
DNA: TGTGCCAGCAGCCCTAGCTTGGGACAGGGGGCGCAAGGCACTGAAGCTTTCTTT
CDR3: CASSPSLGQGAQGTEAFF

D: -
V: TRBV29-1
J: TRBJ2-3
size: -
DNA: TGCAGCGTAGTTGGTGGACTCCCTGCGGATACGCAGTATTTT
CDR3: CSVVGGLPADTQYF

D: TRBD2
V: TRBV10-3
J: TRBJ2-5
size: -
DNA: TGTGCCATCAGTGAGTCAAGCGGGAACCAAGAGACCCAGTACTTC
CDR3: CAISESSGNQETQYF

D: TRBD2
V: TRBV9
J: TRBJ2-1
size: -
DNA: TGTGCCAGCAGCGTAGTGGGACTAGGAGGCAATGAGCAGTTCTTC
CDR3: CASSVVGLGGNEQFF

D: -
V: TRBV6-5
J: TRBJ1-2
size: -
DNA: TGTGCCAGCAGTTCCCGACAGTTCTCCCATAACTATGGCTACACCTTC
CDR3: CASSSRQFSHNYGYTF

D: TRBD2
V: TRBV19
J: TRBJ2-2
size: -
DNA: TGTGCCAGTAGTATCGGGGGGTACTGGGAGCTGTTTTTT
CDR3: CASSIGGYWELFF

D: -
V: TRBV7-6
J: TRBJ1-1
size: -
DNA: TGTGCCAGCAGCGCCGGAGTGGGGGGCACTGAAGCTTTCTTT
CDR3: CASSAGVGGTEAFF

D: -
V: TRBV5-4
J: TRBJ2-3
size: -
DNA: TGTGCCAGCAGCGGTGGGGAGGCGAGAGTGGATACGCAGTATTTT
CDR3: CASSGGEARVDTQYF

D: -
V: TRBV11-2
J: TRBJ2-7
size: -
DNA: TGTGCCAGCAGGAAGCCTGGCTACGAGCAGTACTTC
CDR3: CASRKPGYEQYF

D: TRBD1
V: TRBV27
J: TRBJ1-1
size: -
DNA: TGTGCCAGCAGTTTCCAGACAGGGACTGAAGCTTTCTTT
CDR3: CASSFQTGTEAFF

D: -
V: TRBV7-9
J: TRBJ1-1
size: -
DNA: TGTGCCAGCAGCCCTTACCCAGGGGATAATACTGAAGCTTTCTTT
CDR3: CASSPYPGDNTEAFF

D: TRBD1
V: TRBV10-3
J: TRBJ1-2
size: -
DNA: TGTGCCATCAGTGAGTTGGCAGGGGACAGCTATGGCTACACCTTC
CDR3: CAISELAGDSYGYTF

D: -
V: TRBV7-2
J: TRBJ2-1
size: once
DNA: TGTGCCAGCAGCGGGCTTCCCCGGGTATACAATGAGCAGTTCTTC
CDR3: CASSGLPRVYNEQFF

D: -
V: TRBV7-9
J: TRBJ2-7
size: -
DNA: TGTGCCAGCAGCTCCAGCGAGGGGACTGAAGCCTACGAGCAGTACTTC
CDR3: CASSSSEGTEAYEQYF

D: -
V: TRBV2
J: TRBJ2-7
size: -
DNA: TGTGCCAGCCACCCCCCTGGACAGAGTCCGACCTACGAGCAGTACTTC
CDR3: CASHPPGQSPTYEQYF

D: -
V: TRBV7-9
J: TRBJ1-4
size: -
DNA: TGTGCCAGCAGCTCGGGAGCAACTAATGAAAAACTGTTTTTT
CDR3: CASSSGATNEKLFF

D: -
V: TRBV23-1
J: TRBJ2-2
size: few
DNA: TGCGCCAGCAGTCATACCCTGGCCGGGGAGCTGTTTTTT
CDR3: CASSHTLAGELFF

D: -
V: TRBV4-1
J: TRBJ1-5
size: -
DNA: TGCGCCAGCAGCCACGACCCTTTCGACACCACGAATCAGCCCCAGCATTTT
CDR3: CASSHDPFDTTNQPQHF

D: TRBD1
V: TRBV10-1
J: TRBJ2-7
size: -
DNA: TGCGCCAGCAGTCCCAGGGACAGGGACTACGAGCAGTACTTC
CDR3: CASSPRDRDYEQYF

D: TRBD1
V: TRBV15
J: TRBJ1-5
size: -
DNA: TGTGCCACCCACGGGGGACAGGACCATCAGCCCCAGCATTTT
CDR3: CATHGGQDHQPQHF

D: -
V: TRBV10-3
J: TRBJ2-7
size: -
DNA: TGTGCCATCACAGCAGGGGGAGGCTACGAGCAGTACTTC
CDR3: CAITAGGGYEQYF

D: TRBD2
V: TRBV5-1
J: TRBJ2-1
size: -
DNA: TGCGCCAGCACCGCCATTGGCGGGAGTGGGGACGAGCAGTTCTTC
CDR3: CASTAIGGSGDEQFF

D: -
V: TRBV4-3
J: TRBJ2-7
size: -
DNA: TGCGCCAGCAGCCAAGATCTTAGAAGCGAGCAGTACTTC
CDR3: CASSQDLRSEQYF

D: -
V: TRBV4-3
J: TRBJ2-1
size: -
DNA: TGCGCCAGCAGCCAAGAGGGACGCCTCGGCGTGGGGATTTACAATGAGCAGTTCTTC
CDR3: CASSQEGRLGVGIYNEQFF

D: TRBD2
V: TRBV9
J: TRBJ2-1
size: -
DNA: TGTGCCAGCAGCGTAGAGCGGGAGAGAAACAATGAGCAGTTCTTC
CDR3: CASSVERERNNEQFF

D: -
V: TRBV9
J: TRBJ2-7
size: -
DNA: TGTGCCAGCAGCGGTGGGACCCCCGGGGAGCAGTACTTC
CDR3: CASSGGTPGEQYF

D: -
V: TRBV2
J: TRBJ1-2
size: -
DNA: TGTGCCAGCAGGGAGCCCGTCGTGGGGGACTATGGCTACACCTTC
CDR3: CASREPVVGDYGYTF

D: -
V: TRBV19
J: TRBJ2-3
size: -
DNA: TGTGCCAGTAGTCTCCTCCCCACAGATACGCAGTATTTT
CDR3: CASSLLPTDTQYF

D: -
V: TRBV14
J: TRBJ2-3
size: -
DNA: TGTGCCAGCAGCCCCGCGGCTGGATTCACAGATACGCAGTATTTT
CDR3: CASSPAAGFTDTQYF

D: TRBD2
V: TRBV14
J: TRBJ2-1
size: -
DNA: TGTGCCAGCAGCCAAGACCCGATGGGACTAGCGGGAGGTGAGAAGGGGCAGTTCTTC
CDR3: CASSQDPMGLAGGEKGQFF

D: -
V: TRBV7-9
J: TRBJ2-7
size: -
DNA: TGTGCCAGCAGCTTAATGTCCGGGCTCTACGAGCAGTACTTC
CDR3: CASSLMSGLYEQYF

D: -
V: TRBV7-9
J: TRBJ2-5
size: -
DNA: TGTGCCAGCAGCTTAACCCAACCAGGGGAAGAGACCCAGTACTTC
CDR3: CASSLTQPGEETQYF

D: -
V: TRBV5-4
J: TRBJ2-1
size: -
DNA: TGTGCCAGCAGCGTCGGGGAACACAATGAGCAGTTCTTC
CDR3: CASSVGEHNEQFF

D: -
V: TRBV9
J: TRBJ2-2
size: -
DNA: TGTGCCAGCAGCGTAGGGGGGAACACCGGGGAGCTGTTTTTT
CDR3: CASSVGGNTGELFF

D: TRBD2
V: TRBV7-2
J: TRBJ2-1
size: -
DNA: TGTGCCAGCAGAACGGGACTAGCTTCCTACAATGAGCAGTTCTTC
CDR3: CASRTGLASYNEQFF

D: -
V: TRBV9
J: TRBJ2-3
size: -
DNA: TGTGCCAGCAGCGTAGCCCCTTCCGGCGGCACAGATACGCAGTATTTT
CDR3: CASSVAPSGGTDTQYF

D: TRBD1
V: TRBV6-1
J: TRBJ1-2
size: -
DNA: TGTGCCAGCAGCCAGGGGGAGGGAGGCTATGGCTACACCTTC
CDR3: CASSQGEGGYGYTF

D: TRBD2
V: TRBV6-5
J: TRBJ2-7
size: -
DNA: TGTGCCAGCAGTTCCTCCGGGACTAGCGGTTCCTACGAGCAGTACTTC
CDR3: CASSSSGTSGSYEQYF

D: TRBD1
V: TRBV5-1
J: TRBJ2-2
size: -
DNA: TGCGCCAGCAGCTTGCGAACTTACGACAGGGTCCCGTCGAACACCGGGGAGCTGTTTTTT
CDR3: CASSLRTYDRVPSNTGELFF

D: TRBD2
V: TRBV10-3
J: TRBJ2-1
size: -
DNA: TGTGCCATCAGTGAGTCTATTTTACGGGAGGGCCAGTTCTTC
CDR3: CAISESILREGQFF

D: -
V: TRBV6-5
J: TRBJ1-4
size: -
DNA: TGTGCCAGCGCAGCAAGAGCAACTAATGAAAAACTGTTTTTT
CDR3: CASAARATNEKLFF

D: -
V: TRBV11-2
J: TRBJ1-2
size: -
DNA: TGTGCCAGCAGCTTAGGAATATTAAGGGCGAGCGGCTACACCTTC
CDR3: CASSLGILRASGYTF

D: TRBD2
V: TRBV13
J: TRBJ2-7
size: -
DNA: TGTGCCAGCAGTTCTAGCGGGGCCTACGAGCAGTACTTC
CDR3: CASSSSGAYEQYF